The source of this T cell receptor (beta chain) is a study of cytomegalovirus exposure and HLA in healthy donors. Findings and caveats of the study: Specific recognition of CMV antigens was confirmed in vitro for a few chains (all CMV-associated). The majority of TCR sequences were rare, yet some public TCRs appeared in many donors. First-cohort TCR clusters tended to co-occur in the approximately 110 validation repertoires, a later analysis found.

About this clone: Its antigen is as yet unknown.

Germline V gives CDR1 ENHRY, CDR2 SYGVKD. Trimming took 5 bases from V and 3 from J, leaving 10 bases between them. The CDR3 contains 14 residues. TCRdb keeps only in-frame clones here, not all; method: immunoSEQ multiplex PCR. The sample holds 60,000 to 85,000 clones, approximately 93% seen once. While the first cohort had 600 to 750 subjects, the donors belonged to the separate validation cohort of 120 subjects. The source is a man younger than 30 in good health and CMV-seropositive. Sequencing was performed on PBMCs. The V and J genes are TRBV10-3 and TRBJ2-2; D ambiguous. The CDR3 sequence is CAISLTADTGELFF. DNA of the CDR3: TGTGCCATCAGTTTGACCGCGGACACCGGGGAGCTGTTTTTT.